This T cell receptor (beta chain) was recovered during a study of metastatic and nonmetastatic thyroid tumors. On the study more broadly: Comparative analysis of repertoires was undertaken across blood and tumor or nodule tissue obtained from malignant and benign thyroid patients. Broader study findings: It was reported that TCR beta diversity was significantly higher in malignant thyroid tumors than benign nodules, in blood and tumor.

Germline assignment: CDR1 MNHEY and CDR2 SMNVEV (reference sequence). There are 15 residues in the CDR3. TCRdb re-analyzed the PCR reads using MiXCR. The sample has roughly 83,000 clones; about 15% are singletons. In the case of this clone: Antigen unknown. Germline and junction disagree at one end, which may indicate a read error.

Before thyroid surgery, none of the patients had received any treatment. Material for sequencing was blood. This sequence originates from a female donor with papillary thyroid cancer or a benign thyroid nodule (not recorded which). Some clones in this sample may be carry-over from other donors' samples. The V and J genes are TRBV27 and TRBJ2-7, with TRBD1 matching over 7 bases. CDR3: CASSLRGQSDYGQYF. CDR3 DNA sequence: TGTGCCAGTAGTTTACGGGGACAGTCAGATTACGGGCAGTACTTC.